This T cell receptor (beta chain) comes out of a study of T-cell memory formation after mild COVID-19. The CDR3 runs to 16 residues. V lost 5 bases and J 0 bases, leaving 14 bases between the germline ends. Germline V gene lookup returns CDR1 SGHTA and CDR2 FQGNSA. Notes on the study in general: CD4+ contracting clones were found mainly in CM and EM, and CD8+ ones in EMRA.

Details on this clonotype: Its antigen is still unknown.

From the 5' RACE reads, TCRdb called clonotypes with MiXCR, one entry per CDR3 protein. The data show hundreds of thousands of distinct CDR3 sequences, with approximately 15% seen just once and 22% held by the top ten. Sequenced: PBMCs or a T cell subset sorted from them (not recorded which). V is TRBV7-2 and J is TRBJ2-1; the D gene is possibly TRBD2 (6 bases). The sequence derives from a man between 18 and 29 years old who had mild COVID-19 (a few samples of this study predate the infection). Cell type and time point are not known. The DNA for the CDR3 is TGTGCCAGCAGCCAGCGGCGCGGGGTCTCCTACAATGAGCAGTTCTTC. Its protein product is CASSQRRGVSYNEQFF.